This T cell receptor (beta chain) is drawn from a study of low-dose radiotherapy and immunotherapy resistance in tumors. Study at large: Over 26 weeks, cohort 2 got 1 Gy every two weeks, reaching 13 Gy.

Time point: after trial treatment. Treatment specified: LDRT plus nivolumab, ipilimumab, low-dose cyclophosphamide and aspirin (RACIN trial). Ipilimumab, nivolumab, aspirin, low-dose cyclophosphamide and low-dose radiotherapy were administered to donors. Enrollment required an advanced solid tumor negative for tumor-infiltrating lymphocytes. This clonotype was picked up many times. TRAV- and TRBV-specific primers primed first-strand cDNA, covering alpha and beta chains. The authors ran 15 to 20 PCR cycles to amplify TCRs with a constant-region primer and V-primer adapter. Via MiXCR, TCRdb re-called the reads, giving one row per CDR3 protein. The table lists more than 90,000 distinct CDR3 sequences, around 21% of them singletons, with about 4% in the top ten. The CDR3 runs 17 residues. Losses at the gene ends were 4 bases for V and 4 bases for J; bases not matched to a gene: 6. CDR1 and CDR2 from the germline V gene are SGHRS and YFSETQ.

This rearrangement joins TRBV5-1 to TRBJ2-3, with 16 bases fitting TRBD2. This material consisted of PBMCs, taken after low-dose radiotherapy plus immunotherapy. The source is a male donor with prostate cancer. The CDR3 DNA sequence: TGCGCCAGCAGCCCAACCGGGACTAGCGGGGGGGCAGATACGCAGTATTTT. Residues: CASSPTGTSGGADTQYF.